The source of this T cell receptor (beta chain) is a study of blood T cells in healthy people across ages (dated by TCRdb to 2015 to 2017). For context, the study as a whole: Template switching captured roughly one uniquely barcoded TCR beta cDNA molecule per two T cells in model experiments. Two additional independent replicas of 1 million unique cDNA reads from the same blood draw were analyzed for two donors (one aged 18 to 29 and one aged 80 or older). To avoid experimental bias, donors of different ages were distributed randomly across sequencing lanes. The study measured age-related changes in TCR beta repertoire diversity using deep sequencing normalized with unique cDNA molecular identifiers. Donors were grouped into four age groups: young (average approximately 15 years), middle-aged (approximately 41), aged (around 56) and long-lived (just over 80). What the research found in general, with its limitations: The CMV infection status of donors was not known, potentially confounding age-related changes in expanded clonotypes. A strong correlation was found between observed TCR beta diversity and the percentage of naive T cells measured by flow cytometry. Compared with the aged group, the long-lived group had more naive CD4+ T cells, fewer expanded clones and increased TCR diversity, a pattern suggesting age selection. Conclusive comparison of naive and antigen-experienced compartments was prevented by the profiling of bulk unsorted PBMCs. Observed TCR beta diversity per million T cells fell roughly linearly with age, and a significant reduction was already apparent by age around 44. Estimates of total diversity based on one million sequenced T cells were considered lower bounds and underestimates.

With regard to this clonotype: It has no known antigen specificity. No much larger clone is present one base from it, and per-base qualities are unavailable.

The roughly 38 donors, aged roughly 6 to 95 years, were systemically healthy Caucasian individuals from Russia. Each donor gave roughly 9.5 milliliters of peripheral blood, collected into EDTA-treated Vacutainer tubes. Ficoll-Paque density-gradient centrifugation was used to isolate PBMCs, with at least 6 million obtained per sample. Trizol reagent was used to extract total RNA from PBMCs, with at least 5 micrograms per sample. For every donor, an aliquot of PBMCs went through flow cytometry to measure the percentages of naive CD45RAhigh/CD27high T cells. To prepare the library, 5' RACE was applied. The instrument was an Illumina HiSeq 2500. The second PCR ran for roughly 7 to 11 cycles and used a J-beta primer mix along with a sample-barcoded 5' primer. A unique molecular identifier was introduced onto each TCR beta cDNA molecule by a template-switch 5' adaptor carrying 12 random nucleotides. Each sample yielded at least 2.5 million CDR3-containing paired-end reads. All of the RNA was converted into first-strand cDNA using the Mint cDNA synthesis kit, with a TRBC-specific oligonucleotide serving as the primer. All cDNA was treated with uracil-DNA glycosylase and then went through a first 18-cycle PCR with the universal primers M1SS and BC2_uni_R. Processing in the source paper ran as follows. For normalization, 1 million high-quality reads were randomly selected from each sample, with every read carrying a distinct molecular identifier. Reads sharing molecular identifiers were discarded rather than binned into consensus sequences. MiTCR, run with a Q25 quality threshold and the strictest error-elimination algorithm, handled CDR3 identification, clonotype clustering and error correction. A nonparametric unseen species model using Euler transformation provided a lower-bound estimate of total TCR beta diversity. TCRdb reprocessed the public reads (quality trimming at Q25 with fastp, clone calling with MiXCR) and kept in-frame beta chains. Every distinct CDR3 protein forms one entry, paired with its most common genes and DNA. The V and J calls, along with clone size, are taken from TCRdb and not from the paper's own processing. For this sample there are 650,000 to 1,000,000 distinct CDR3 sequences; roughly 35% appear just once. The top ten clones comprise 10% to 15% of the sample.

According to the germline V gene, CDR1 reads SGHTA and CDR2 reads FQGNSA. From its cysteine to its phenylalanine, the CDR3 spans 15 amino acids. Only the CDR3 portion is preserved as DNA: 45 bases, with reading frame beginning at the first base. This clonotype was obtained from a man between 18 and 29 years old in good health. The rearranged chain carries TRBV7-2 and TRBJ2-1, with the D call perhaps TRBD1 or TRBD2, each one matching 6 bases. The last part of the DNA fits TRBJ2-7 better; the J call may be wrong. What was sequenced was blood. The CDR3 protein: CTSRTGGGSYNEQYF. The DNA is as follows: TGTACCAGCAGGACAGGAGGGGGGTCCTACAATGAGCAGTACTTC.